The source of this T cell receptor (beta chain) is a study of blood T cell repertoires in COVID-19. Study details: In each case, the material was cDNA or gDNA derived from T cells, B-cell-depleted T cells, or PBMCs.

The repertoire was sequenced with immunoSEQ multiplex PCR; TCRdb's copy has only in-frame clones and lacks some. This sample has some 190,000 clones, with approximately 85% found just once. The source of this sequence is a woman aged 55 to 70 with acute or convalescent COVID-19. The material sequenced was peripheral blood.

The CDR3 DNA is TGTGCCAGCAGACTCGGGGTGGAGAACACTGAAGCTTTCTTT. The encoded protein is CASRLGVENTEAFF. The chain employs TRBV27 and TRBJ1-1, with D uncertain. Germline values: CDR1 MNHEY, CDR2 SMNVEV (reference sequence). Between the trimmed V and J ends, which lost 6 bases and 1 base, there was a span of 12 bases. The CDR3 spans 14 residues.